This is a list of T cell receptor beta chains from one sample in a study of shared clonotypes between healthy human individuals. TCRdb's copy holds only in-frame clones and misses some; the assay was immunoSEQ multiplex PCR. Of about 2.4 million clones listed, roughly 93% are singletons. What was sequenced was naive CD4+ T cells from PBMCs. The origin of the receptors is a young man in good health. Some clones in this sample may be carry-over from other donors' samples. The CDR3 runs from the conserved cysteine through the conserved F or W. D genes are given only for firm matches. Clone size, where shown, is once, few, many, or a class for clones that have expanded.

15 TRBD1 once TRBJ1-2 TRBV30 CAWSPGTGGLYGYTF TGTGCCTGGAGTCCAGGGACAGGGGGCCTCTATGGCTACACCTTC
13 NA NA TRBJ1-2 TRBV19 CASSIVGNYGYTF TGTGCCAGTAGTATAGTCGGGAACTATGGCTACACCTTC
16 TRBD1 NA TRBJ1-1 TRBV19 CASSIVGQGSNTEAFF TGTGCCAGTAGTATAGTGGGACAGGGCTCGAACACTGAAGCTTTCTTT
18 TRBD2 NA TRBJ2-3 TRBV11-3 CASSFSSGTSGSTDTQYF TGTGCCAGCAGCTTTAGCAGTGGGACTAGCGGGAGTACAGATACGCAGTATTTT
11 NA NA TRBJ2-3 TRBV7-3 CASSSEDTQYF TGTGCCAGCAGCTCGGAAGATACGCAGTATTTT
16 NA NA TRBJ2-2 TRBV12-5 CASGLVLASNTGELFF TGTGCTAGTGGTTTGGTATTGGCGTCGAACACCGGGGAGCTGTTTTTT
12 NA NA TRBJ2-4 TRBV9 CASSVQEGIQYF TGTGCCAGCAGCGTTCAGGAGGGCATTCAGTACTTC
11 NA NA TRBJ2-4 TRBV5-6 CASSFRNIQYF TGTGCCAGCAGCTTCAGAAACATTCAGTACTTC
16 NA NA TRBJ1-1 TRBV7-9 CASSLAGASRGTEAFF TGTGCCAGCAGCTTAGCCGGCGCGTCGAGGGGCACTGAAGCTTTCTTT
13 TRBD1 NA TRBJ1-1 TRBV18 CASSSDQQGLTFF TGTGCCAGCTCATCAGACCAACAGGGGCTTACTTTCTTT
16 NA NA TRBJ1-4 TRBV11-2 CASSLAGSIQYEKLFF TGTGCCAGCAGCTTAGCGGGGAGTATCCAGTATGAAAAACTGTTTTTT
13 NA NA TRBJ1-2 TRBV5-1 CASSLEGLPGYTF TGCGCCAGCAGCTTGGAGGGACTACCTGGCTACACCTTC
15 NA once TRBJ2-1 TRBV28 CASLSRGRQYNEQFF TGTGCCAGCCTTTCAAGGGGACGGCAATACAATGAGCAGTTCTTC
14 NA NA TRBJ2-1 TRBV29-1 CSVAGRQTYNEQFF TGCAGCGTTGCGGGAAGACAGACGTACAATGAGCAGTTCTTC
13 NA NA TRBJ1-1 TRBV6-1 CASIRGVSTEAFF TGTGCCAGCATCAGGGGAGTAAGCACTGAAGCTTTCTTT
16 TRBD1 NA TRBJ2-3 TRBV27 CASSFTTGVSTDTQYF TGTGCCAGCAGTTTCACGACAGGGGTTAGCACAGATACGCAGTATTTT
15 TRBD1 NA TRBJ1-4 TRBV30 CAWTKPDREGEKLFF TGTGCCTGGACTAAACCCGACAGGGAGGGGGAAAAACTGTTTTTT
16 NA NA TRBJ1-4 TRBV27 CASSLRPYRAGEKLFF TGTGCCAGCAGTTTACGACCGTATAGGGCAGGTGAAAAACTGTTTTTT
16 TRBD2 NA TRBJ2-3 TRBV4-1 CASSHQSGRVTDTQYF TGCGCCAGCAGCCACCAAAGCGGGAGAGTCACAGATACGCAGTATTTT
16 TRBD2 NA TRBJ2-1 TRBV19 CASSLTGTSTYNEQFF TGTGCCAGTAGTTTAACCGGGACTAGCACCTACAATGAGCAGTTCTTC
14 NA few TRBJ1-4 TRBV5-1 CASSLVPNGEKLFF TGCGCCAGCAGCTTGGTACCGAACGGGGAAAAACTGTTTTTT
14 NA NA TRBJ2-7 TRBV28 CASSLVLRGGEQYF TGTGCCAGCAGCCTCGTTCTCAGGGGAGGCGAGCAGTACTTC
17 TRBD1 NA TRBJ1-2 TRBV28 CASSLVTGVGFTGGYTF TGTGCCAGCAGTTTAGTGACAGGGGTAGGGTTTACCGGGGGCTACACCTTC
14 NA once TRBJ1-2 TRBV6-1 CATSVSGSGYGYTF TGTGCCACCTCAGTGTCAGGGTCAGGCTATGGCTACACCTTC
15 NA NA TRBJ1-2 TRBV15 CATSRGGQGQRGYTF TGTGCCACCAGCAGGGGCGGGCAGGGGCAAAGAGGCTACACCTTC
14 TRBD1 NA TRBJ1-2 TRBV2 CASQLGTGLYGYTF TGTGCCAGTCAATTGGGGACAGGGCTTTATGGCTACACCTTC
18 NA NA TRBJ2-7 TRBV28 CASSFPREGSYPTYEQYF TGTGCCAGCAGTTTCCCTCGCGAGGGAAGTTATCCAACCTACGAGCAGTACTTC
15 NA NA TRBJ2-3 TRBV5-1 CASSEEPGSTDTQYF TGCGCCAGCAGTGAAGAACCGGGGAGCACAGATACGCAGTATTTT
16 NA NA TRBJ1-4 TRBV23-1 CASSQPLEVVNEKLFF TGCGCCAGCAGTCAACCGCTCGAGGTAGTTAATGAAAAACTGTTTTTT
17 TRBD1 once TRBJ2-7 TRBV6-1 CASSEAKGQGASDEQYF TGTGCCAGCAGTGAAGCTAAGGGGCAGGGGGCTTCAGACGAGCAGTACTTC
17 NA NA TRBJ1-5 TRBV19 CASSIRREVGPNQPQHF TGTGCCAGTAGTATTAGGAGGGAGGTAGGCCCCAATCAGCCCCAGCATTTT
15 NA once TRBJ2-5 TRBV5-1 CASSLAGTYQETQYF TGCGCCAGCAGCTTAGCCGGGACTTACCAAGAGACCCAGTACTTC
16 NA NA TRBJ1-1 TRBV7-9 CASSLSSGRGLTEAFF TGTGCCAGCAGCTTAAGTTCAGGGAGAGGCCTCACTGAAGCTTTCTTT
15 NA NA TRBJ2-2 TRBV5-4 CASSPLAPETGELFF TGTGCCAGCAGCCCCCTAGCTCCGGAGACCGGGGAGCTGTTTTTT
11 NA NA TRBJ1-2 TRBV6-5 CASRVGGSYTF TGTGCCAGCAGGGTGGGGGGGAGCTACACCTTC
16 NA NA TRBJ1-2 TRBV10-1 CASSDHANTTDYGYTF TGCGCCAGCAGTGACCATGCTAATACAACCGACTATGGCTACACCTTC
12 NA NA TRBJ1-2 TRBV25-1 CASSESGLIYTF TGTGCCAGCAGTGAGTCGGGACTTATCTACACCTTC
16 TRBD1 NA TRBJ2-1 TRBV7-3 CASSPPGTGSMGRQFF TGTGCCAGCAGCCCCCCCGGGACAGGGAGCATGGGTAGACAGTTCTTC
19 TRBD2 NA TRBJ2-2 TRBV19 CASSPGAPTSGRASGELFF TGTGCCAGTAGTCCGGGGGCCCCGACTAGCGGGAGGGCTAGCGGGGAGCTGTTTTTT
12 NA once TRBJ2-3 TRBV10-3 CAISESSGKQYF TGTGCCATCAGTGAGTCCAGCGGCAAGCAGTATTTT
15 NA NA TRBJ1-1 TRBV19 CASLFTLAPNTEAFF TGTGCCAGTCTGTTCACGCTGGCCCCGAACACTGAAGCTTTCTTT
14 NA NA TRBJ1-1 TRBV2 CASSELRGYTEAFF TGTGCCAGCAGTGAATTAAGGGGCTACACTGAAGCTTTCTTT
13 NA NA TRBJ2-7 TRBV6-1 CALREAGGYEQYF TGTGCCCTAAGGGAGGCAGGCGGCTACGAGCAGTACTTC
11 NA NA TRBJ1-2 TRBV6-6 CASRDNGGYTF TGTGCCAGCAGGGATAACGGTGGCTACACCTTC
16 NA NA TRBJ1-4 TRBV19 CASSIKLEGTNEKLFF TGTGCCAGTAGTATCAAGCTAGAGGGTACTAATGAAAAACTGTTTTTT
14 NA once TRBJ2-7 TRBV6-1 CASSERVPSYEQYF TGTGCCAGCAGTGAGAGGGTCCCGTCCTACGAGCAGTACTTC
12 NA NA TRBJ1-6 TRBV7-9 CASSLPSSPLHF TGTGCCAGCAGCTTACCGTCTTCACCCCTCCACTTT
12 NA NA TRBJ2-5 TRBV6-5 CASSTGTETQYF TGTGCCAGCAGTACAGGGACGGAGACCCAGTACTTC
13 NA once TRBJ2-1 TRBV5-1 CASSFGGNNEQFF TGCGCCAGCAGCTTTGGGGGGAACAATGAGCAGTTCTTC
17 TRBD1 NA TRBJ1-4 TRBV28 CASSLSQGALGNEKLFF TGTGCCAGCAGTTTATCCCAGGGGGCCCTTGGTAATGAAAAACTGTTTTTT
15 NA NA TRBJ2-2 TRBV18 CASSSDPKGAGELFF TGTGCCAGCTCGTCGGACCCTAAGGGCGCCGGGGAGCTGTTTTTT